The 17 T cell receptor beta chains below come from one sample, sequenced in a study of identifying expanded T cells in peripheral blood. Assay: immunoSEQ multiplex PCR; the TCRdb copy retains only in-frame clones and omits some. The data hold roughly 63,000 clones, with over 75% observed a single time. The sequencing sample was made of blood. The receptors stem from a person aged 18 to 70 in good health.

The sample holds a few counts of this clone. V is TRBV19 and J is TRBJ1-2, with D possibly matching TRBD1 (5 bases). The ends were cut back, 4 bases at V and 5 bases at J, with 14 bases in the middle. Germline-derived CDR1 and CDR2 are LNHDA and SQIVND (reference sequence). The CDR3 has 14 residues. The CDR3 DNA follows: TGTGCCAGTAGTACTCGACAGTTTGGGTATGGCTACACCTTC. Translation gives CASSTRQFGYGYTF.

V and J are TRBV19 and TRBJ2-5; D possibly corresponds to TRBD1 (6 bases). Trimming removed 0 bases at V and 5 bases at J, with 16 bases between. The CDR3 sequence is 16 residues long. Per the germline V gene, CDR1 is LNHDA and CDR2 is SQIVND (reference sequence). The CDR3 reads CASSIDAGRGLETQYF. The DNA for the CDR3 is TGTGCCAGTAGTATAGATGCGGGCAGGGGATTGGAGACCCAGTACTTC.

This clone has a handful of counts. This rearrangement joins TRBV30 to TRBJ1-1, with D perhaps matching TRBD1 (6 bases). Germline V gene data show CDR1 as GTSNPN and CDR2 as SVGIG (reference sequence). V was trimmed by 3 bases and J by 10 bases, leaving 12 bases between them. The CDR3 spans 11 residues. The DNA for the CDR3 is TGTGCCTGGAGCCCTTTGGGGGCAGCTTTCTTT. This translates into CAWSPLGAAFF.

This clone was seen only a few times. The chain recombines TRBV6-5 with TRBJ1-2; tentatively, D is TRBD1 (5 bases). The CDR3 runs 15 residues. The germline gives CDR1 MNHEY, CDR2 SVGAGI. V lost 5 bases and J 9 bases, leaving 22 bases between the germline ends. CDR3 nucleotide sequence: TGTGCCAGCAGTCCTGGACCCGGGACCAAGTGGAGCTACACCTTC. It encodes CASSPGPGTKWSYTF.

The CDR3 loop reads CASSLTSANEQFF. CDR3 nucleotides: TGTGCCAGCAGCTTAACTAGCGCGAATGAGCAGTTCTTC. J is TRBJ2-1 and V is TRBV11-2; 7 bases match TRBD2. J was trimmed by 7 bases and V by 2 bases; bases with no gene match: 2. CDR3 length: 13 amino acids. CDR1 is SGHAT and CDR2 is FQNNGV in the germline V gene.

In its sample, this clone was seen a few times. The chain carries TRBV5-1 and TRBJ2-2; D not resolved. The germline V gene encodes CDR1 SGHRS and CDR2 YFSETQ. The CDR3 length is 14 residues. V was clipped by 5 bases and J by 5 bases, with 13 bases between them. In nucleotides, the CDR3 is TGCGCCAGCAGGACCTCCGGTCAGACCGGGGAGCTGTTTTTT. It yields the protein CASRTSGQTGELFF.

This clone showed up just once. The gene calls are TRBV11-2 and TRBJ2-5, with D maybe TRBD1 (6 bases). This CDR3 has 14 residues. V was cut by 4 bases and J by 2 bases, with 11 bases left in between. Per the germline V gene, CDR1 is SGHAT and CDR2 is FQNNGV. The CDR3 nucleotides are TGTGCCAGCAGCTCCACAGGGTCACAAGAGACCCAGTACTTC. As protein: CASSSTGSQETQYF.

This chain connects TRBV19 to TRBJ2-2; the D gene is possibly TRBD2 (5 bases). The CDR3 sequence is 15 residues long. The germline V gene has CDR1 LNHDA and CDR2 SQIVND (reference sequence). V lost 1 base, J lost 2 bases, and 8 bases lay in between. The CDR3 nucleotides read TGTGCCAGTAGTATAGGACGGACTAACACCGGGGAGCTGTTTTTT. It encodes CASSIGRTNTGELFF.

This CDR3 reads CASSQGLHYEQYF. CDR3 DNA: TGTGCCAGCAGCCAGGGACTTCACTACGAGCAGTACTTC. The genes are TRBV7-2 and TRBJ2-7, with D tentatively TRBD2 (6 bases). Trimming stripped 5 bases from V and 3 bases from J, with 11 bases between. The CDR3 is 13 residues long. Per the germline V gene, CDR1 is SGHTA and CDR2 is FQGNSA.

This clone was seen just once. V usage is TRBV7-2 and J usage is TRBJ2-1; 9 bases align to TRBD2. Germline CDR1 SGHTA, CDR2 FQGNSA. J gave up 4 bases and V 1 base, and 8 bases lay outside the gene matches. The CDR3 is 17 amino acids. The CDR3 nucleotides are TGTGCCAGCAGCTTAGTTGCGGGAGGGCCCGCGTACAATGAGCAGTTCTTC. This gives the protein CASSLVAGGPAYNEQFF.

The chain uses TRBV7-2 and TRBJ2-1; the match to TRBD2 covers 10 bases. The J segment lost 12 bases and the V segment lost 2 bases, leaving 4 bases of the junction unmatched. Germline-derived CDR1 and CDR2 are SGHTA and FQGNSA. CDR3 length: 13 amino acids. The CDR3 bases are TGTGCCAGCAGCTTACTAGCGGGGGTAGGGCAGTTCTTC. Amino acids: CASSLLAGVGQFF.

The chain uses TRBV5-4 and TRBJ1-4; 7 bases align to TRBD1. The germline V gene encodes CDR1 SGHNT and CDR2 YYREEE (reference sequence). V trimming: 5 bases; J trimming: 5 bases; junction bases outside the gene matches: 6. This CDR3 has 14 residues. The CDR3 region has the DNA TGTGCCAGCAGTCAGGACAGGAGAAATGAAAAACTGTTTTTT. It translates to CASSQDRRNEKLFF.

This chain joins TRBV11-1 and TRBJ2-2; TRBD2 matches 9 bases. Germline V gives CDR1 SGHAT, CDR2 FQDESV (reference sequence). Unmatched junction bases numbered 10, after V lost 0 bases and J lost 5 bases. This CDR3 spans 18 amino acids. The CDR3 DNA reads as TGTGCCAGCAGCTTAGCGCGGGGCGGGGGGGCGCAGACCGGGGAGCTGTTTTTT. Its translation: CASSLARGGGAQTGELFF.

The chain employs TRBV29-1 and TRBJ2-1; D is perhaps TRBD1 (5 bases). Trimming left V 6 bases short and J 6 bases short, with 9 bases between. The V gene's germline CDR1 is SQVTM and CDR2 ANQGSEA. The CDR3 extends over 11 amino acids. The CDR3: CSVRTLNEQFF. CDR3 nucleotides: TGCAGCGTAAGGACACTCAATGAGCAGTTCTTC.

This chain's CDR3 is CASSIGVWGTTEAFF. CDR3 coding DNA: TGTGCCAGTAGTATAGGGGTCTGGGGTACCACTGAAGCTTTCTTT. The rearrangement uses TRBV19 and TRBJ1-1; no clear D gene. This CDR3 region has 15 residues. Trimming pared 1 base from V and 4 bases from J, leaving 13 bases between. The germline gives CDR1 LNHDA, CDR2 SQIVND (reference sequence).

The table lists this clone with a count of one. V usage is TRBV25-1 and J usage is TRBJ2-1; D possibly corresponds to TRBD2 (5 bases). Trimming stripped 2 bases from V and 9 bases from J, with 14 bases between. From germline, CDR1 is MGHDK and CDR2 SYGVNS. This CDR3 spans 14 amino acids. The DNA for the CDR3 is TGTGCCAGCAGTGAAGTAGGTATCGGAGGTGAGCAGTTCTTC. This encodes CASSEVGIGGEQFF.

The V gene is TRBV5-8, the J gene TRBJ1-1; 8 nucleotides agree with TRBD1. CDR1 and CDR2 from the germline V gene are SGHTS and YDEGEE. J gave up 0 bases and V 4 bases, and 2 bases lay outside the gene matches. The CDR3 runs 14 residues. The CDR3 region has the DNA TGTGCCAGCAGCCCGGGACAGGTGAACACTGAAGCTTTCTTT. This encodes CASSPGQVNTEAFF.